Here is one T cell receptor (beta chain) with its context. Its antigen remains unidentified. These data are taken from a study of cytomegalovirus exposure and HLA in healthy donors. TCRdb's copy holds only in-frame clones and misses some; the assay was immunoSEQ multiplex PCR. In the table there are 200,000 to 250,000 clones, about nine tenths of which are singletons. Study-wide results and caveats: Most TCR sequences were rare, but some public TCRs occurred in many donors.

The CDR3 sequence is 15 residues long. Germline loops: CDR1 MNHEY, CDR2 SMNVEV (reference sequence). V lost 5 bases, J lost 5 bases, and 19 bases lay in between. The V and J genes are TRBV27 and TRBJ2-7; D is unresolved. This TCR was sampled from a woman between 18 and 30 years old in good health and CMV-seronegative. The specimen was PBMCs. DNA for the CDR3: TGTGCCAGCAGTACCAGGATTTTCGGCGTGGACGAGCAGTACTTC. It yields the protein CASSTRIFGVDEQYF.